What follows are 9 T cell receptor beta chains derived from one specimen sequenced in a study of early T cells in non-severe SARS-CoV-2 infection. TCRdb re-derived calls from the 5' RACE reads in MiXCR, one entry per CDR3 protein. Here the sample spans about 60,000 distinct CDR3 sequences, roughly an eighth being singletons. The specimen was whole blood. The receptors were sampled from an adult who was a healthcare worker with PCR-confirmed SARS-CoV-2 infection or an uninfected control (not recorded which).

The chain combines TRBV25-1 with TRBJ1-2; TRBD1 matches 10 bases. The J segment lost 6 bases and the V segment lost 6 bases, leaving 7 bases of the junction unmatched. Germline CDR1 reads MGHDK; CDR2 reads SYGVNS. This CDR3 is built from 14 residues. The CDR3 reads CASSGSGTGDGYTF. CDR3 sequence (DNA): TGTGCCAGCAGCGGATCCGGGACAGGGGATGGCTACACCTTC.

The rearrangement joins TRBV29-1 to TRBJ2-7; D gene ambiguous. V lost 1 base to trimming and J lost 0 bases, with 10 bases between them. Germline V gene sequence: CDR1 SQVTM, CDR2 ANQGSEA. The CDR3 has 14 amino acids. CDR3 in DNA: TGCAGCGTTGAAGTAAGGCAGGACTCCTACGAGCAGTACTTC. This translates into CSVEVRQDSYEQYF.

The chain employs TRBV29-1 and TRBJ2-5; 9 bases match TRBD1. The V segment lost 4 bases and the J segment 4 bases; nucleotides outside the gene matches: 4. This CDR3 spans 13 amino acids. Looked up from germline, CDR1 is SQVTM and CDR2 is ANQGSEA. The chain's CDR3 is CSVGTGEGETQYF. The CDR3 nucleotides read TGCAGCGTTGGGACAGGGGAGGGAGAGACCCAGTACTTC.

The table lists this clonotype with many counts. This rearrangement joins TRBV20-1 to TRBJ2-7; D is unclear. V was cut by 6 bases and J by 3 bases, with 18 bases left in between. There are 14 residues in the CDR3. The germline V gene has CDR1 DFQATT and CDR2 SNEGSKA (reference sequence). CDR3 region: CSATRTKLRYEQYF. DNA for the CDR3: TGCAGTGCCACAAGAACCAAACTCCGCTACGAGCAGTACTTC.

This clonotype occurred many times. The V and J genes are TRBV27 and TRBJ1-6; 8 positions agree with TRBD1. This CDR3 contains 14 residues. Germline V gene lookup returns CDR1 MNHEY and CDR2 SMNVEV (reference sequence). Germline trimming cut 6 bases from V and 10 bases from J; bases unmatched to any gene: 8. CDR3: CASRGTTGESPLHF. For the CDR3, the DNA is TGTGCCAGCAGGGGGACGACAGGGGAGTCACCCCTCCACTTT.

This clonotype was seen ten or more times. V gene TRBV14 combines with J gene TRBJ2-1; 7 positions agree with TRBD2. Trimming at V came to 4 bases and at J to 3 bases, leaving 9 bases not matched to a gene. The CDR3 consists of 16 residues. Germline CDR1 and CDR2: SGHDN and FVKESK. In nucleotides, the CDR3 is TGTGCCAGCAGCCTATACACGGGACTAATCTACAATGAGCAGTTCTTC. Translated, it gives CASSLYTGLIYNEQFF.

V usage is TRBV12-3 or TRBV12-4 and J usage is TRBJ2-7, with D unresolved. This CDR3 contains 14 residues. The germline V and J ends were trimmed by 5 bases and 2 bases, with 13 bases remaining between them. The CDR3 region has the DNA TGTGCCAGCAGTCAATCGGACGGAGCCTACGAGCAGTACTTC. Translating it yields CASSQSDGAYEQYF.

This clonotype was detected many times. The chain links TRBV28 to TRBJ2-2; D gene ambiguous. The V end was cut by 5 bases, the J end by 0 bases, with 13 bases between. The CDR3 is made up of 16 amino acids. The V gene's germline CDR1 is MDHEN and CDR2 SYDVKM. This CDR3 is CASSTHTSPNTGELFF. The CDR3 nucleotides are TGTGCCAGCAGTACCCACACAAGCCCGAACACCGGGGAGCTGTTTTTT.

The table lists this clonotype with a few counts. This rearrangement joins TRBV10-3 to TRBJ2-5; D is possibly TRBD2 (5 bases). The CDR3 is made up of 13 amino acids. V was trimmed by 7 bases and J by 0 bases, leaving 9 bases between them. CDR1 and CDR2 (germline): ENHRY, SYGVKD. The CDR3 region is CAINGGYQETQYF. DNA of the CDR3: TGTGCCATCAACGGCGGGTACCAAGAGACCCAGTACTTC.